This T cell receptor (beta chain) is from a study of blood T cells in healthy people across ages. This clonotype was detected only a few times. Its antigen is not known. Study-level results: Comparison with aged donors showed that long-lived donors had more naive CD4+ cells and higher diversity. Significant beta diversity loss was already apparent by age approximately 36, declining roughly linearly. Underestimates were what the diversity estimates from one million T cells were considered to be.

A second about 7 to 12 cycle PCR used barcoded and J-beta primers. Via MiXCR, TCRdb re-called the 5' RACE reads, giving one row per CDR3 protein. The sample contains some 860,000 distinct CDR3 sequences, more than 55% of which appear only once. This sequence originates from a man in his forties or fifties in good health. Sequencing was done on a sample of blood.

CDR3 nucleotide sequence: TGCAGTGCTGACACAACAACGGGAGTCACAGATACGCAGTATTTT. Residues: CSADTTTGVTDTQYF. The V and J genes are TRBV20-1 and TRBJ2-3; D is perhaps TRBD2 (6 bases). Germline CDR1 and CDR2: DFQATT and SNEGSKA (reference sequence). V dropped 5 bases and J dropped 2 bases, with 17 bases sitting between them. The CDR3 totals 15 residues.